The sequence of this T cell receptor beta chain was determined in a study of shared T cell receptors in the human thymus. Germline V gene sequence: CDR1 SQVTM, CDR2 ANQGSEA. Between the trimmed V and J ends, which lost 4 bases and 2 bases, there was a span of 21 bases. The CDR3 loop spans 16 amino acids. TCRdb keeps only in-frame clones here, not all; method: immunoSEQ multiplex PCR. The table lists about 660,000 clones, roughly 90% of them singletons. These data were likewise used in another study, on human thymus T cells. That report adds: Among the donors, all were healthy Finnish infants having corrective surgery for congenital heart defects. Corrective cardiac operations yielded the resected thymus tissue. Thymic and blood repertoires seemed to show skewed V and J gene use. Thymic repertoires of unrelated individuals were reported in related research to overlap highly.

The chain carries TRBV29-1 and TRBJ2-7; weak D call: TRBD1 (6 bases). The sequence was collected from a boy in the first two years of life with a congenital heart defect. Sequenced input: thymocytes. CDR3 DNA sequence: TGCAGCGTTGGGGCTTTCGGGACACCCGTCCCCTACGAGCAGTACTTC. Translation gives CSVGAFGTPVPYEQYF.